The 17 T cell receptor beta chains given below trace back to one sample, sequenced in a study of early stage breast cancer tumors. Libraries were prepared by immunoSEQ multiplex PCR; TCRdb keeps only in-frame clonotypes and omits some of them. The sample holds around 30,000 clones, approximately 70% seen once. The specimen sequenced was breast tumor tissue. The receptor set was obtained from a person aged 25 to 39 with breast cancer.

This chain joins TRBV5-1 and TRBJ2-3; D is uncertain. Trimming removed 0 bases at V and 3 bases at J, with 2 bases between. The V gene's germline CDR1 is SGHRS and CDR2 YFSETQ. This CDR3 is 12 amino acids long. The CDR3 is CASSLVTDTQYF. The CDR3 nucleotides read TGCGCCAGCAGCTTGGTTACAGATACGCAGTATTTT.

This clone was recorded a few times. The V call is TRBV28, the J call TRBJ2-3; D remains unclear. V lost 8 bases to trimming and J lost 6 bases, with 3 bases between them. This CDR3 contains 9 residues. Germline V lookup: CDR1 MDHEN, CDR2 SYDVKM. This CDR3 reads CASGDTQYF. The CDR3 region has the DNA TGTGCCAGCGGCGATACGCAGTATTTT.

The chain recombines TRBV7-3 with TRBJ1-1; D is perhaps TRBD1 (5 bases). The CDR3 is 15 residues long. Germline V gives CDR1 SGHTA, CDR2 FQGTGA. Trimming pared 5 bases from V and 4 bases from J, leaving 17 bases between. This CDR3 is CASSPESGAFTEAFF. The CDR3 coding sequence is TGTGCCAGCAGCCCCGAGAGTGGGGCTTTCACTGAAGCTTTCTTT.

The chain links TRBV29-1 to TRBJ1-3, with 8 bases matching TRBD1. CDR3 length: 16 residues. Trimming cost V 3 bases and J 0 bases; bases outside gene matches: 7. CDR1 is SQVTM, CDR2 ANQGSEA, per germline. DNA of the CDR3: TGCAGCGTTGAGGCAGGGGGCCCCCTCTCTGGAAACACCATATATTTT. Its protein is CSVEAGGPLSGNTIYF.

The chain recombines TRBV27 with TRBJ2-3; the D gene is possibly TRBD1 (6 bases). Germline V CDR1 and CDR2: MNHEY, SMNVEV (reference sequence). The CDR3 has 14 residues. Trimming took 5 bases from V and 1 from J, leaving 10 bases between them. Written as DNA, the CDR3 is TGTGCCAGCAGTCCACAGGGTGGCACAGATACGCAGTATTTT. Its protein is CASSPQGGTDTQYF.

This clone occurred once. The chain carries TRBV5-4 and TRBJ2-3; D gene uncertain. This CDR3 comprises 13 residues. Between the trimmed V and J ends, which lost 0 bases and 6 bases, there was a span of 8 bases. Germline CDR1 reads SGHNT; CDR2 reads YYREEE (reference sequence). The CDR3 DNA reads TGTGCCAGCAGCTTGGAAGTAGGGGATACGCAGTATTTT. Amino acids: CASSLEVGDTQYF.

J is TRBJ2-3 and V is TRBV10-1; TRBD1 matches at 9 bases. CDR3 length: 18 residues. Trimming at V came to 3 bases and at J to 1 base, leaving 11 bases not matched to a gene. From germline, CDR1 is WNHNN and CDR2 SYGVQD (reference sequence). The CDR3 spells CASSDGGQGTGRTDTQYF. CDR3 sequence (DNA): TGCGCCAGCAGTGATGGGGGACAGGGTACAGGCCGCACAGATACGCAGTATTTT.

This chain links TRBV29-1 with TRBJ2-7; 12 bases line up with TRBD2. V shed 7 bases and J 4 bases; nucleotides not matched to a gene: 5. Germline V gene sequence: CDR1 SQVTM, CDR2 ANQGSEA. The CDR3 consists of 13 residues. CDR3 bases: TGCAGCGCGTCTAGCGGGAGGGCGTACGAGCAGTACTTC. This translates into CSASSGRAYEQYF.

This chain connects TRBV5-8 to TRBJ2-2; 10 nucleotides align to TRBD1. V shed 4 bases, J shed 4 bases, and the junction held 4 bases outside the gene matches. CDR3 length equals 15 residues. Germline values: CDR1 SGHTS, CDR2 YDEGEE. For the CDR3, the DNA is TGTGCCAGCAGCGTGGGACAGGGGTTCACCGGGGAGCTGTTTTTT. This translates into CASSVGQGFTGELFF.

This chain links TRBV5-1 with TRBJ2-1, with 10 bases identical to TRBD2. J was trimmed by 8 bases and V by 4 bases; bases with no gene match: 12. The CDR3 is made up of 16 amino acids. From germline, CDR1 is SGHRS and CDR2 YFSETQ. This CDR3 is CASSPERPSGSDEQFF. The DNA for the CDR3 is TGCGCCAGCAGCCCCGAGCGGCCTAGCGGGAGCGATGAGCAGTTCTTC. Full variable domain (rest looked up from reference TRBV5-1 and TRBJ2-1): KAGVTQTPRYLIKTRGQQVTLSCSPISGHRSVSWYQQTPGQGLQFLFEYFSETQRNKGNFPGRFSGRQFSNSRSEMNVSTLELGDSALYLCASSPERPSGSDEQFFGPGTRLTVL.

V is TRBV27 and J is TRBJ2-1; D unclear. Germline lookup yields CDR1 MNHEY and CDR2 SMNVEV (reference sequence). CDR3 length: 13 residues. The V and J ends lost 2 bases and 12 bases respectively, with 14 bases between them. In DNA, the CDR3 is TGTGCCAGCAGTTTAATGTCTTCGTCCTCGCAGTTCTTC. It translates to CASSLMSSSSQFF.

This chain connects TRBV7-2 to TRBJ2-7; 13 bases line up with TRBD2. This CDR3 comprises 15 residues. CDR1 is SGHTA and CDR2 is FQGNSA in the germline V gene. Losses at the gene ends were 4 bases for V and 6 bases for J; bases not matched to a gene: 6. The chain's CDR3 is CASSWTSGSYSEQYF. CDR3 DNA: TGTGCCAGCAGCTGGACTAGCGGGAGTTACTCCGAGCAGTACTTC.

The gene calls are TRBV6-5 and TRBJ2-5, with 10 bases aligning to TRBD2. Near its end, the DNA agrees better with TRBJ2-7, so the J call may be wrong. Germline CDR1 is MNHEY and CDR2 is SVGAGI. The CDR3 totals 14 residues. The CDR3 loop is CASSLAGESYEQYF. CDR3 coding DNA: TGTGCCAGCAGCCTAGCGGGAGAATCCTACGAGCAGTACTTC.

The table lists this clone with a few counts. This sequence joins TRBV5-6 and TRBJ1-2, with D tentatively TRBD1 (5 bases). Looked up from germline, CDR1 is SGHDT and CDR2 is YYEEEE. The CDR3 consists of 14 residues. Trimming removed 6 bases at V and 0 bases at J, with 12 bases between. The CDR3 nucleotides are TGTGCCAGCACTGTCGGACACACTAACTATGGCTACACCTTC. Its translation: CASTVGHTNYGYTF.

The gene calls are TRBV29-1 and TRBJ2-3; 10 bases agree with TRBD2. The germline gives CDR1 SQVTM, CDR2 ANQGSEA. V dropped 7 bases and J dropped 5; count of bases not matched to a gene: 15. The CDR3 is 16 residues long. The CDR3 region has the DNA TGCAGCGCCACGAAAGGGGTGGGACTAGCGAAAGATACGCAGTATTTT. Its translation is CSATKGVGLAKDTQYF.

The chain links TRBV29-1 to TRBJ1-3; TRBD1 is a possible D gene (5 bases). This CDR3 contains 15 residues. V was trimmed by 3 bases and J by 1 base, leaving 13 bases between them. CDR1 is SQVTM and CDR2 is ANQGSEA in the germline V gene. This chain's CDR3 is CSVDAGKGSGNTIYF. In DNA, the CDR3 is TGCAGCGTTGATGCAGGGAAGGGGTCTGGAAACACCATATATTTT.

The chain has TRBV19 and TRBJ2-2; D might be TRBD1 (6 bases). Germline values: CDR1 LNHDA, CDR2 SQIVND (reference sequence). There are 13 residues in the CDR3. Trimming pared 9 bases from V and 6 bases from J, leaving 14 bases between. The CDR3 bases are TGTGCCAGCCTTGTAAGGGGGTCCGGGGAGCTGTTTTTT. Translated, it gives CASLVRGSGELFF.